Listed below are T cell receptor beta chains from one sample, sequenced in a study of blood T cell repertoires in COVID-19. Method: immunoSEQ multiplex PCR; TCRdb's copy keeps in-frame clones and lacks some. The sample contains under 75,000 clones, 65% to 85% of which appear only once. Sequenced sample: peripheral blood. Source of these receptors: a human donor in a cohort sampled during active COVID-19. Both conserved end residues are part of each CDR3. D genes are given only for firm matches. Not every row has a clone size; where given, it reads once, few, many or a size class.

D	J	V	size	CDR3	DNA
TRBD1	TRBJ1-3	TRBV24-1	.	CATSDLEGARGNTIYF	TGTGCCACCAGTGATTTGGAGGGGGCGCGAGGAAACACCATATATTTT
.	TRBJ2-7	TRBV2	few	CASPSGAPGGYEQYF	TGTGCCAGCCCCTCTGGGGCCCCAGGCGGCTACGAGCAGTACTTC
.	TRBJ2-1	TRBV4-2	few	CASSQDPTGWNEQFF	TGTGCCAGCAGCCAAGACCCCACGGGGTGGAATGAGCAGTTCTTC
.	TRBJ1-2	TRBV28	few	CASSLWSLGVRWVYGYTF	TGTGCCAGCAGTTTATGGAGTCTAGGGGTGAGGTGGGTTTATGGCTACACCTTC
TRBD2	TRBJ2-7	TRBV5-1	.	CASSKRDAAYEQYF	TGCGCCAGCAGCAAGCGGGACGCCGCCTACGAGCAGTACTTC
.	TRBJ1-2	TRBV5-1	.	CASSLVPLGLGYGYTF	TGCGCCAGCAGCTTGGTGCCGTTGGGGCTTGGCTATGGCTACACCTTC
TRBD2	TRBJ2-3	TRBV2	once	CASSDAGLGADTQYF	TGTGCCAGCAGTGACGCGGGACTAGGGGCAGATACGCAGTATTTT
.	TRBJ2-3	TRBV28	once	CASSSYTDTQYF	TGTGCCAGCAGTTCCTACACAGATACGCAGTATTTT
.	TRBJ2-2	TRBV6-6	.	CASSYYADTGELFF	TGTGCCAGCAGTTATTACGCGGACACCGGGGAGCTGTTTTTT
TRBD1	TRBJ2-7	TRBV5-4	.	CASSLPTGQGNYEQYF	TGTGCCAGCAGCTTGCCCACGGGACAGGGGAACTACGAGCAGTACTTC
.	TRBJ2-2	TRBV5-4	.	CASSSPGSPNTGELFF	TGTGCCAGCAGCTCGCCAGGGTCCCCGAACACCGGGGAGCTGTTTTTT
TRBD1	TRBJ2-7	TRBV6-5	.	CASQTGSEQYF	TGTGCCAGCCAGACAGGGTCCGAGCAGTACTTC
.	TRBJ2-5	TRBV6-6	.	CASSTPSPGQQETQYF	TGTGCCAGCAGTACCCCCTCGCCGGGACAACAAGAGACCCAGTACTTC
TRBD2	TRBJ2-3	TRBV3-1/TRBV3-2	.	CASSQSGTSVDTQYF	TGTGCCAGCAGCCAGTCCGGGACTAGCGTAGATACGCAGTATTTT
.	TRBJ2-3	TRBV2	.	CATRLTGSTDTQYF	TGTGCCACGAGACTCACAGGGAGCACAGATACGCAGTATTTT
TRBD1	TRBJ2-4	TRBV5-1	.	CASSPGQGDIQYF	TGCGCCAGCAGCCCGGGACAGGGGGACATTCAGTACTTC